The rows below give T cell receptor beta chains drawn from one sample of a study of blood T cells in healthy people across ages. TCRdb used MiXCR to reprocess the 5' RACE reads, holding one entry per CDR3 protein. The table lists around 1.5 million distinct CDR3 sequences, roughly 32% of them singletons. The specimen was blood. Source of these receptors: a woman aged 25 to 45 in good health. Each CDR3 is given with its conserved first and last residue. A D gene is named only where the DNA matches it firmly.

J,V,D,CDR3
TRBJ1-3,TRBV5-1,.,CASSLDGVPGNTIYF
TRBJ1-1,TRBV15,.,CATSSGLPGAEAFF
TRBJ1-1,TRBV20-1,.,CSATRQDTEAFF
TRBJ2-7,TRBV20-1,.,CSARPILSNYEQYF
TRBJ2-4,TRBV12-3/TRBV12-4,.,CASSYEDIQYF
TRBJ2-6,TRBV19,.,CASTGVRGANVLTF
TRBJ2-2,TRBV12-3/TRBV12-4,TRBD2,CASRLTSGVYGELFF
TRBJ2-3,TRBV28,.,CASSLRGALNTDTQYF
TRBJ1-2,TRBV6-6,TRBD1,CASSGEGAGGYTF
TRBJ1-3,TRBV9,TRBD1,CASSVAGQVGNTIYF
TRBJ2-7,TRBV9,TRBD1,CASSVGDRVYEQYF
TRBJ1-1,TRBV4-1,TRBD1,CASSPGQGAEAFF
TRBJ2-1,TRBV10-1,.,CASSPRPAYEQFF
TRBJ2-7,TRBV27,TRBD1,CASRPGQGWYEQYF
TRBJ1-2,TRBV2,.,CANPPWEGNYGYTF
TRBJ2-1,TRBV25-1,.,CASSSDRKGYNEQFF
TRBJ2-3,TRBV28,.,CASSLWGDGVGRADTQYF
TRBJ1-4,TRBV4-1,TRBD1,CASSHPGQNEKLFF
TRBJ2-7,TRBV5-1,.,CASSSVSGAFSYEQYF
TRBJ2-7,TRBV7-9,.,CASSFASPLYREQYF
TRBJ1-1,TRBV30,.,CARVTRGAEAFF
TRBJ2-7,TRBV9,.,CASSVGASYEQYF
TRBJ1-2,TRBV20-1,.,CSAREGFGYTF
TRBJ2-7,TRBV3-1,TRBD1,CASSQTGAVPGEQYF
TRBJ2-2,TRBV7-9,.,CASSPRADTGELFF